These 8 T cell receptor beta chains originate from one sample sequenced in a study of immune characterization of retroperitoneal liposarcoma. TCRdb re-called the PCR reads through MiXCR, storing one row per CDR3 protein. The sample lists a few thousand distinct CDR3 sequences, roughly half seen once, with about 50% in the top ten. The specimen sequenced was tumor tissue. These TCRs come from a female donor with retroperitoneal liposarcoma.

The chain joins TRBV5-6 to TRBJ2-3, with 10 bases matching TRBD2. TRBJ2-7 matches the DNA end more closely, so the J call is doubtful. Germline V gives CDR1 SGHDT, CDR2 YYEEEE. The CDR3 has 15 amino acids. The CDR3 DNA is TGTGCCAGCAGCTTGCTAGCGGGGGCGAGGAATGAGCAGTACTTC. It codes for CASSLLAGARNEQYF.

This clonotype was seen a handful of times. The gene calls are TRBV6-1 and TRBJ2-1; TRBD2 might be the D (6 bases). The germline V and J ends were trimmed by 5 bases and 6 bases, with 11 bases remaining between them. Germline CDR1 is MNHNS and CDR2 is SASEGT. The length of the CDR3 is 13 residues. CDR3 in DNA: TGTGCCAGCAGTCCCTACGGGGGCAATGAGCAGTTCTTC. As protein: CASSPYGGNEQFF.

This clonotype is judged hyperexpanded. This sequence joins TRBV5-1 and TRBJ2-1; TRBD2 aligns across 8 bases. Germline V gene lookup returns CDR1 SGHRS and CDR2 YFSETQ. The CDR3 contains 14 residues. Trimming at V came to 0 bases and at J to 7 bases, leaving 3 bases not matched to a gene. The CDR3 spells CASSLARGGNEQFF. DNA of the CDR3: TGCGCCAGCAGCTTGGCACGGGGGGGGAATGAGCAGTTCTTC. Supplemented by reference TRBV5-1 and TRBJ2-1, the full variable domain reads KAGVTQTPRYLIKTRGQQVTLSCSPISGHRSVSWYQQTPGQGLQFLFEYFSETQRNKGNFPGRFSGRQFSNSRSEMNVSTLELGDSALYLCASSLARGGNEQFFGPGTRLTVL.

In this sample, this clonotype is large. The CDR3 DNA reads TGTGCCAGCAAGGCTAGCGGGAGCGCAGATACGCAGTATTTT. Protein: CASKASGSADTQYF. The chain is built from TRBV12-3 or TRBV12-4 and TRBJ2-3; TRBD2 matches at 10 bases. The CDR3 runs to 14 residues. With V trimmed by 7 bases and J by 4 bases, 5 bases remained unmatched.

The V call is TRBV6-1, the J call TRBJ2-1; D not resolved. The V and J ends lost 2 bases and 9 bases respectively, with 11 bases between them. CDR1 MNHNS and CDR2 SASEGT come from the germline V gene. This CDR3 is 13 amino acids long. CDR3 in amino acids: CASSETPASEQFF. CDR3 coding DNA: TGTGCCAGCAGTGAAACTCCCGCAAGTGAGCAGTTCTTC.

CDR3 in amino acids: CASSQGNLGETQYF. CDR3 in DNA: TGCGCCAGCAGCCAAGGGAACCTTGGAGAGACCCAGTACTTC. The chain links TRBV4-1 to TRBJ2-1; D is undetermined. The end of the DNA fits TRBJ2-5 better, so the J call may be wrong. The CDR3 consists of 14 residues. Germline V gene sequence: CDR1 MGHRA, CDR2 YSYEKL.

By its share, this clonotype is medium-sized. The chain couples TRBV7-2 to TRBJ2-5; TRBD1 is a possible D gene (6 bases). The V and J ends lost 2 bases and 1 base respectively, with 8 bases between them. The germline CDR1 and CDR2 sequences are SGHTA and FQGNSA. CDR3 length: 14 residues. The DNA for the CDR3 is TGTGCCAGCAGCTTAACAGGGCCCCAAGAGACCCAGTACTTC. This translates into CASSLTGPQETQYF. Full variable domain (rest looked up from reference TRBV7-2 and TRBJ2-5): GAGVSQSPSNKVTEKGKDVELRCDPISGHTALYWYRQSLGQGLEFLIYFQGNSAPDKSGLPSDRFSAERTGGSVSTLTIQRTQQEDSAVYLCASSLTGPQETQYFGPGTRLLVL.

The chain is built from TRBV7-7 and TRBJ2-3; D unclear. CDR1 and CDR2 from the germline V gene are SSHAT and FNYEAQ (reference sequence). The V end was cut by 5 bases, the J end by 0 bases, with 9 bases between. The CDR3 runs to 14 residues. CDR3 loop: CASSPGPSTDTQYF. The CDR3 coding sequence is TGTGCCAGCAGCCCCGGACCTAGCACAGATACGCAGTATTTT.